This T cell receptor (beta chain) appears in the sequencing data of a study of identifying expanded T cells in peripheral blood. Study-level findings and limits: Across healthy donors, higher total template counts meant significantly greater roughly two-week count variance. Technical replicates showed approximately 1.2 changed clones; about two weeks around 15; four weeks 19.

With regard to this clone: What it recognizes is unknown.

V gave up 6 bases and J gave up 8 bases; unmatched junction bases: 7. Germline V gene sequence: CDR1 MNHNS, CDR2 SASEGT. This CDR3 region has 13 residues. Collection occurred without any documented infections or immune events in donors. Profiling relied on immunoSEQ multiplex PCR, and the TCRdb table lists in-frame clones only, not all of them. Of over 65,000 clones listed, 70% to 90% were seen once; the top ten hold approximately 7%. V is TRBV6-1 and J is TRBJ1-2; 9 positions match TRBD1. Material: blood. This TCR derives from a person between 18 and 75 years old in good health. The DNA for the CDR3 is TGTGCCAGCAGGGTACAGGGGGCGCCAGGCTACACCTTC. It translates to CASRVQGAPGYTF.